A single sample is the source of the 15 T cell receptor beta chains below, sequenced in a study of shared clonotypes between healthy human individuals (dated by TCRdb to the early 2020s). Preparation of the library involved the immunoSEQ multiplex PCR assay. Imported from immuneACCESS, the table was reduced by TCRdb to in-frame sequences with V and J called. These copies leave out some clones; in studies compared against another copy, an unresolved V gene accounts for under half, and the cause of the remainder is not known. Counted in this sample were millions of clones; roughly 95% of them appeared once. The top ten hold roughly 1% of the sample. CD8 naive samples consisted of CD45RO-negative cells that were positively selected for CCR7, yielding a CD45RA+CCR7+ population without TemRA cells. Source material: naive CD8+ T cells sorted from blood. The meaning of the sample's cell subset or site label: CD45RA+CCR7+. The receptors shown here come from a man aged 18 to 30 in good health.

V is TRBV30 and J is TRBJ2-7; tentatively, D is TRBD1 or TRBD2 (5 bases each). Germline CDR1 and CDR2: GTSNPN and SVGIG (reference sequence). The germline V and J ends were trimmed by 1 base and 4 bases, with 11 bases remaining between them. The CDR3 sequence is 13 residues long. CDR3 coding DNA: TGTGCCTGGAGTGCAGGGAGACTGTACGAGCAGTACTTC. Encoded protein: CAWSAGRLYEQYF.

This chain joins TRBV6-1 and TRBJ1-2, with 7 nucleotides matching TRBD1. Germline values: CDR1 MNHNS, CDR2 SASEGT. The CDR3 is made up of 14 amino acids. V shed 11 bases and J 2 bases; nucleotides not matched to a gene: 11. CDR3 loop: CASLGDSLNYGYTF. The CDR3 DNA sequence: TGTGCCTCCCTGGGGGACAGCTTAAACTATGGCTACACCTTC.

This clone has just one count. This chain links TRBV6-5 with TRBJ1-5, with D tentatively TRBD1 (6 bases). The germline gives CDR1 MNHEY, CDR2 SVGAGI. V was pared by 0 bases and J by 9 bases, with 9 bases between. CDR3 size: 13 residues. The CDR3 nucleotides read TGTGCCAGCAGTTACTCACAGGGAATGCCCCAGCATTTT. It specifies CASSYSQGMPQHF.

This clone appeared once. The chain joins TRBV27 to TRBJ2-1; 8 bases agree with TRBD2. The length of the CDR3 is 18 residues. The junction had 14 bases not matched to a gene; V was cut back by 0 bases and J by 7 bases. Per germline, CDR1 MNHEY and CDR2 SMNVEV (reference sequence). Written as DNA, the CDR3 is TGTGCCAGCAGTTTATCTCATAGGGGACTAGAGGTATGGAATGAGCAGTTCTTC. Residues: CASSLSHRGLEVWNEQFF.

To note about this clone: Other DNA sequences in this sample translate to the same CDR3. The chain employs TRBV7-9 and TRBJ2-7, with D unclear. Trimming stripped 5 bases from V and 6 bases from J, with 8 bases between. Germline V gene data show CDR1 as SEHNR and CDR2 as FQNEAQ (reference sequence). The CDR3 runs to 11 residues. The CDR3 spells CASSLGPEQYF. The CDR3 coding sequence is TGTGCCAGCAGCCTTGGACCCGAGCAGTACTTC.

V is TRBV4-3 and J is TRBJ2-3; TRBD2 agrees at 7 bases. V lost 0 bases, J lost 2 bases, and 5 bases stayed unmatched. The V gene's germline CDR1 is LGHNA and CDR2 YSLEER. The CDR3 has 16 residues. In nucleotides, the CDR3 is TGCGCCAGCAGCCAAGAACTAGCGACCCACACAGATACGCAGTATTTT. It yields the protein CASSQELATHTDTQYF.

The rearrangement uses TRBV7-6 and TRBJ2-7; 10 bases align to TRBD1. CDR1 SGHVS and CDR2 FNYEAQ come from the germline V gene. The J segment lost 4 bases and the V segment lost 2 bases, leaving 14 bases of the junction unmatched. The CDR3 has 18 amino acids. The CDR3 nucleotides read TGTGCCAGCAGCTTATTAATCGCAGGGACAGGGGATTGGTACGAGCAGTACTTC. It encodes CASSLLIAGTGDWYEQYF.

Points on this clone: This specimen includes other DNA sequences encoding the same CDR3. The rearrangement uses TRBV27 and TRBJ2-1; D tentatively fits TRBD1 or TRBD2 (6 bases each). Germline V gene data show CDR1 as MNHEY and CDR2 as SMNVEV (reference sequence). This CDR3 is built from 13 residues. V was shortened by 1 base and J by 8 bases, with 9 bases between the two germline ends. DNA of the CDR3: TGTGCCAGCAGTTTATTGGGGGGCGATGAGCAGTTCTTC. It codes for CASSLLGGDEQFF.

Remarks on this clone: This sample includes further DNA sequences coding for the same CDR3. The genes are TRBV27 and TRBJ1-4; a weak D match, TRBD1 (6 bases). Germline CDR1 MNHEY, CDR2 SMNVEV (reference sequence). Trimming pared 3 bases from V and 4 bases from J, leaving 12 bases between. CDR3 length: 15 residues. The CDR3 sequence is CASSLMGGVNEKLFF. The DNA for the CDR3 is TGTGCCAGCAGTTTGATGGGGGGCGTTAATGAAAAACTGTTTTTT.

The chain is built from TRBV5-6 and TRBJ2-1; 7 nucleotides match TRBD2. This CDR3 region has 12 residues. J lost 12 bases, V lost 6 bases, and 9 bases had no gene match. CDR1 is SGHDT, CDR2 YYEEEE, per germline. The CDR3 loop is CASNSQTGGQFF. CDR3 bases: TGTGCCAGCAACTCCCAGACGGGGGGGCAGTTCTTC.

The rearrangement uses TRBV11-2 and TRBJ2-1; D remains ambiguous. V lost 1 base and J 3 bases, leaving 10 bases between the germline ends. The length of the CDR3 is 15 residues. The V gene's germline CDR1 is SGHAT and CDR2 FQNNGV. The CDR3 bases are TGTGCCAGCAGCTTAGTTGCTAGTGGCTACAATGAGCAGTTCTTC. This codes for CASSLVASGYNEQFF.

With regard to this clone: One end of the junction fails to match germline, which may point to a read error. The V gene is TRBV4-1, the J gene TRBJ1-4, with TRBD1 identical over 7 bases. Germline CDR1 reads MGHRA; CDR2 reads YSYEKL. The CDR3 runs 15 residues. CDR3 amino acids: CASSLSGTANEELFF. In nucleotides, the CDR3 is TGCGCCAGCAGCCTATCCGGGACAGCAAATGAAGAACTGTTTTTT.

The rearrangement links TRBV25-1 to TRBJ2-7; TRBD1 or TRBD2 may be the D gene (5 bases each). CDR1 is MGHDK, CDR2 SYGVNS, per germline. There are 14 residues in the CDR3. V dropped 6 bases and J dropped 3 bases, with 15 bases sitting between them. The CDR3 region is CASSGMGVSYEQYF. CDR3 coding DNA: TGTGCCAGCAGCGGAATGGGGGTTAGCTACGAGCAGTACTTC.

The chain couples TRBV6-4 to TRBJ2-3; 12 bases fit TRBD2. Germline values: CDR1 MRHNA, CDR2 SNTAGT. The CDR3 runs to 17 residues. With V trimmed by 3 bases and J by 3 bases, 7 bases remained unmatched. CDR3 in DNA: TGTGCCAGCAGTGAAACTAGCGGGAGGCCGGGGACAGATACGCAGTATTTT. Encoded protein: CASSETSGRPGTDTQYF.

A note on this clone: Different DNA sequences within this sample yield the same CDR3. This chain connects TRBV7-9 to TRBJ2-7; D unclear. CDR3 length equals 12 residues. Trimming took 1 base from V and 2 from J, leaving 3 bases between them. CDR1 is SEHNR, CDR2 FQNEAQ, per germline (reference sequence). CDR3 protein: CASSLVPYEQYF. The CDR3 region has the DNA TGTGCCAGCAGCTTAGTACCCTACGAGCAGTACTTC.